The present TCR beta chain was sequenced within a study of cytomegalovirus exposure and HLA in healthy donors. As for the study in general: The 120 or so validation repertoires were reported in a later analysis to have been generated on the same platform as the roughly 630 first-cohort repertoires.

Sequenced by immunoSEQ multiplex PCR; TCRdb stores in-frame clones only, minus some. This table holds around 70,000 clones, approximately 93% found once. Trimming cost V 3 bases and J 4 bases; bases outside gene matches: 8. The CDR3 is made up of 17 amino acids. Germline V lookup: CDR1 SGHTS, CDR2 YDEGEE. The specimen was PBMCs. This TCR came from a man between 18 and 29 years old in good health and CMV-seropositive. The chain joins TRBV5-8 to TRBJ2-6, with 9 nucleotides matching TRBD2. The CDR3 nucleotides read TGTGCCAGCAGCTCGCCAGCGGGAGGTCGGGGGGCCAACGTCCTGACTTTC. This gives the protein CASSSPAGGRGANVLTF.